The 22 T cell receptor beta chains below were found in one sample sequenced in a study of blood T cell repertoires in COVID-19. Method: immunoSEQ multiplex PCR; TCRdb's copy keeps in-frame clones and lacks some. The sample holds under 250,000 clones, roughly nine tenths seen once. Sequencing was performed on peripheral blood. Source of these receptors: a middle-aged man with acute or convalescent COVID-19.

The chain couples TRBV2 to TRBJ2-3, with 8 bases aligning to TRBD2. The CDR3 has 16 amino acids. The ends lost 11 bases at V and 1 base at J; junction bases unmatched: 14. Germline V gene data show CDR1 as SNHLY and CDR2 as FYNNEI. As DNA, the CDR3 is TGTGCCGGCCAGCGGGGGTTCGGATTGGGCACAGATACGCAGTATTTT. The encoded protein is CAGQRGFGLGTDTQYF.

The rearrangement joins TRBV19 to TRBJ2-1, with TRBD1 matching over 8 bases. The germline V gene has CDR1 LNHDA and CDR2 SQIVND (reference sequence). The CDR3 totals 16 residues. Trimming removed 1 base from V and 5 bases from J; junction bases left unmatched: 7. CDR3 region: CASSIVGQVFNNEQFF. CDR3 sequence (DNA): TGTGCCAGTAGTATAGTGGGACAGGTTTTTAACAATGAGCAGTTCTTC. Variable domain in full (rest from reference TRBV19 and TRBJ2-1): DGGITQSPKYLFRKEGQNVTLSCEQNLNHDAMYWYRQDPGQGLRLIYYSQIVNDFQKGDIAEGYSVSREKKESFPLTVTSAQKNPTAFYLCASSIVGQVFNNEQFFGPGTRLTVL.

This chain joins TRBV28 and TRBJ2-3, with TRBD2 matching 9 bases. The V and J ends lost 3 bases and 6 bases, in that order; junction bases with no gene match: 7. The CDR3 contains 15 residues. In germline, CDR1 is MDHEN, CDR2 SYDVKM. The CDR3 region is CASSFRAGGADTQYF. As DNA, the CDR3 is TGTGCCAGCAGTTTTCGGGCGGGAGGGGCTGATACGCAGTATTTT.

The table lists this clone with a few counts. The chain recombines TRBV4-1 with TRBJ1-1, with D possibly matching TRBD1 (6 bases). V lost 5 bases to trimming and J lost 5 bases, with 15 bases between them. The V gene's germline CDR1 is MGHRA and CDR2 YSYEKL. The CDR3 loop spans 14 amino acids. The CDR3 here is CASSNRAQGTEAFF. In DNA form, the CDR3 reads TGCGCCAGCAGCAACAGGGCCCAGGGGACTGAAGCTTTCTTT.

This rearrangement joins TRBV11-1 to TRBJ1-1; tentative D call: TRBD1 (5 bases). Trimming cost V 5 bases and J 3 bases, with 16 bases left between them. The CDR3 runs to 15 residues. Germline loops: CDR1 SGHAT, CDR2 FQDESV (reference sequence). CDR3 loop: CASSLREGGDTEAFF. DNA of the CDR3: TGTGCCAGCAGCCTCCGGGAGGGAGGGGACACTGAAGCTTTCTTT.

The chain uses TRBV19 and TRBJ1-1; weak D call: TRBD1 (5 bases). Germline loops: CDR1 LNHDA, CDR2 SQIVND (reference sequence). V was shortened by 7 bases and J by 4 bases, with 7 bases between the two germline ends. The CDR3 totals 11 residues. The CDR3 sequence: CASMGGTEAFF. CDR3 DNA sequence: TGTGCCAGTATGGGGGGCACTGAAGCTTTCTTT. The full variable domain, rest sourced from reference TRBV19 and TRBJ1-1, is DGGITQSPKYLFRKEGQNVTLSCEQNLNHDAMYWYRQDPGQGLRLIYYSQIVNDFQKGDIAEGYSVSREKKESFPLTVTSAQKNPTAFYLCASMGGTEAFFGQGTRLTVV.

The chain joins TRBV5-1 to TRBJ2-5, with a weak D call TRBD2 (6 bases). Germline V gene data show CDR1 as SGHRS and CDR2 as YFSETQ. Trimming took off 0 bases at V and 4 bases at J, with 22 bases between the two ends. The CDR3 runs 18 residues. CDR3: CASSLARVAVGGGETQYF. Here the CDR3 DNA reads TGCGCCAGCAGCTTGGCGCGCGTGGCAGTCGGGGGTGGAGAGACCCAGTACTTC.

This CDR3 is CASSPRGTGKNEQYF. The CDR3 DNA reads TGTGCCAGCAGCCCGAGGGGGACAGGGAAGAACGAGCAGTACTTC. This chain joins TRBV3-1 (or the pseudogene TRBV3-2) and TRBJ2-7, with 9 positions matching TRBD1. CDR1 and CDR2 from the germline V gene are LGHDT and YNNKEL (reference sequence). The length of the CDR3 is 15 residues. Trimming at V came to 4 bases and at J to 5 bases, leaving 9 bases not matched to a gene.

The gene calls are TRBV24-1 and TRBJ2-5, with 11 bases identical to TRBD1. Germline V gene data show CDR1 as KGHDR and CDR2 as SFDVKD. This CDR3 contains 16 residues. Germline trimming cut 3 bases from V and 3 bases from J; bases unmatched to any gene: 5. The CDR3 sequence is CATSDTRTGGKETQYF. The CDR3 coding sequence is TGTGCCACCAGTGATACAAGGACAGGGGGCAAAGAGACCCAGTACTTC.

The chain employs TRBV4-1 and TRBJ2-5; weak D call: TRBD2 (7 bases). Germline V gene lookup returns CDR1 MGHRA and CDR2 YSYEKL. This CDR3 is built from 16 residues. Trimming removed 3 bases at V and 1 base at J, with 15 bases between. The CDR3 DNA is TGCGCCAGCAGCCAGTGGGCCCGGGGGGCCCAAGAGACCCAGTACTTC. This translates into CASSQWARGAQETQYF.

The chain carries TRBV19 and TRBJ1-2; TRBD1 is a possible D gene (5 bases). The CDR3 has 15 amino acids. The germline gives CDR1 LNHDA, CDR2 SQIVND (reference sequence). The V and J ends lost 0 bases and 8 bases respectively, with 16 bases between them. This CDR3 is CASSIDGQLPNGYTF. The DNA for the CDR3 is TGTGCCAGTAGTATAGATGGACAACTACCTAACGGCTACACCTTC.

The rearrangement links TRBV3-1 (or the pseudogene TRBV3-2) to TRBJ1-1; the D is unclear. This CDR3 contains 13 residues. From germline, CDR1 is LGHDT and CDR2 YNNKEL (reference sequence). Trimming took 5 bases from V and 1 from J, leaving 8 bases between them. The CDR3 sequence is CASSFTQNTEAFF. In nucleotides, the CDR3 is TGTGCCAGCAGCTTTACACAGAACACTGAAGCTTTCTTT.

This clone has a handful of counts. The chain has TRBV7-9 and TRBJ2-7; D is possibly TRBD1 (6 bases). V was shortened by 5 bases and J by 3 bases, with 11 bases between the two germline ends. The length of the CDR3 is 13 residues. Germline V lookup: CDR1 SEHNR, CDR2 FQNEAQ (reference sequence). The CDR3 loop is CASSHREFYEQYF. The CDR3 nucleotides are TGTGCCAGCAGCCACAGGGAGTTCTACGAGCAGTACTTC.

This clone was counted once. This sequence joins TRBV10-3 and TRBJ1-3; tentatively, D is TRBD1 (5 bases). This CDR3 has 14 amino acids. Germline CDR1 is ENHRY and CDR2 is SYGVKD. The V end lost 3 bases, the J end lost 4 bases, and 10 bases lay between the germline ends. The CDR3 loop is CAISELGQGNTIYF. The CDR3 region has the DNA TGTGCCATCAGTGAATTGGGGCAGGGAAACACCATATATTTT.

This chain uses TRBV7-9 with TRBJ1-1; D remains unclear. The CDR3 has 12 amino acids. Germline CDR1 and CDR2: SEHNR and FQNEAQ (reference sequence). The V gene lost 5 bases and the J gene lost 6 bases, with 10 bases spanning the gap. CDR3 in amino acids: CASSPGIPEAFF. The CDR3 bases are TGTGCCAGCAGCCCAGGTATCCCTGAAGCTTTCTTT. Supplemented by reference TRBV7-9 and TRBJ1-1, the full variable domain reads DTGVSQNPRHKITKRGQNVTFRCDPISEHNRLYWYRQTLGQGPEFLTYFQNEAQLEKSRLLSDRFSAERPKGSFSTLEIQRTEQGDSAMYLCASSPGIPEAFFGQGTRLTVV.

This chain connects TRBV2 to TRBJ1-6; TRBD1 aligns across 8 bases. The germline CDR1 and CDR2 sequences are SNHLY and FYNNEI. This CDR3 has 15 amino acids. With V trimmed by 8 bases and J by 10 bases, 13 bases remained unmatched. CDR3 loop: CASHTEGQGQSPLHF. The CDR3, as DNA: TGTGCCAGCCACACCGAAGGACAGGGTCAATCACCCCTCCACTTT.

This clone was found a few times. The chain recombines TRBV5-1 with TRBJ1-2; 7 bases map to TRBD1. V shed 4 bases and J 3 bases; nucleotides not matched to a gene: 6. The germline CDR1 and CDR2 sequences are SGHRS and YFSETQ. The CDR3 sequence is 14 residues long. This chain's CDR3 is CASSPGQDHYGYTF. The CDR3, as DNA: TGCGCCAGCAGCCCTGGACAGGATCACTATGGCTACACCTTC.

The chain links TRBV7-9 to TRBJ1-6; no clear D. V was shortened by 1 base and J by 6 bases, with 7 bases between the two germline ends. Germline V gene data show CDR1 as SEHNR and CDR2 as FQNEAQ (reference sequence). The CDR3 sequence is 14 residues long. DNA for the CDR3: TGTGCCAGCAGCTTAGTACAGAGTAATTCACCCCTCCACTTT. Translating gives CASSLVQSNSPLHF.

This clone was counted a few times. The chain carries TRBV27 and TRBJ2-2, with 7 bases matching TRBD1. Germline loops: CDR1 MNHEY, CDR2 SMNVEV (reference sequence). V trimming: 6 bases; J trimming: 6 bases; junction bases outside the gene matches: 7. The CDR3 contains 14 residues. DNA of the CDR3: TGTGCCAGCAGCCGAATAGACAGGGCCGGGGAGCTGTTTTTT. Translation: CASSRIDRAGELFF.

This clone was seen a single time. The chain uses TRBV10-3 and TRBJ1-1, with D possibly matching TRBD1 (6 bases). The germline gives CDR1 ENHRY, CDR2 SYGVKD. V gave up 4 bases and J gave up 6 bases, with 12 bases separating them. This CDR3 comprises 13 residues. In DNA, the CDR3 is TGTGCCATCAGTGGTCAGGGGTTCGCTGAAGCTTTCTTT. The encoded protein is CAISGQGFAEAFF.

This clone was detected once. The rearrangement uses TRBV5-1 and TRBJ1-2; D gene uncertain. CDR3 length equals 16 residues. From germline, CDR1 is SGHRS and CDR2 YFSETQ. Trimming stripped 2 bases from V and 4 bases from J, with 18 bases between. The CDR3 protein is CASSLAMVGEGYGYTF. The CDR3 DNA follows: TGCGCCAGCAGCTTAGCTATGGTCGGGGAAGGCTATGGCTACACCTTC.

This rearrangement joins TRBV18 to TRBJ2-7; no clear D gene. The V gene's germline CDR1 is KGHSH and CDR2 LQKENI. Trimming pared 1 base from V and 2 bases from J, leaving 15 bases between. CDR3 length: 16 residues. The CDR3 is CASSPRRGWSAYEQYF. CDR3 DNA: TGTGCCAGCTCACCACGAAGAGGCTGGTCCGCCTACGAGCAGTACTTC.